The source of this T cell receptor (beta chain) is a study of blood T cell repertoires in COVID-19. The CDR3 sequence is 13 residues long. Germline loops: CDR1 SGHAT, CDR2 FQNNGV. Trimming cost V 5 bases and J 1 base, with 8 bases left between them. This clone was detected only a few times. Only in-frame clones appear in the TCRdb table, and some are missing; sequencing was by immunoSEQ multiplex PCR. The table records 140,000 to 150,000 clones, 65% to 90% of them present only once. The chain is built from TRBV11-2 and TRBJ1-1; D is unclear. This sequence was found in a man aged 60-69 years with active or convalescent COVID-19. The sequencing sample was made of peripheral blood. CDR3 in amino acids: CASSLGENTEAFF. For the CDR3, the DNA is TGTGCCAGCAGCCTAGGCGAGAACACTGAAGCTTTCTTT.